Reported below is one T cell receptor beta chain. The data are from a study of early stage breast cancer tumors. Looking at the study overall: Approximately 10-fold was the mean read coverage per sample.

Trimming pared 1 base from V and 0 bases from J, leaving 7 bases between. The CDR3 extends over 14 amino acids. From germline, CDR1 is SEHNR and CDR2 FQNEAQ (reference sequence). The data were produced by immunoSEQ multiplex PCR, yet TCRdb's version contains in-frame clones alone and is incomplete. In the table there are about 53,000 clones, approximately 90% of which are singletons. The sequenced sample was blood. The sequence was collected from a person aged 65 to 79 with breast cancer. This chain joins TRBV7-9 and TRBJ2-7; D not certain. The CDR3, as DNA: TGTGCCAGCAGCTTAGTTGCGGACTCCTACGAGCAGTACTTC. Translating gives CASSLVADSYEQYF.